The 5 T cell receptor beta chains reported below all come from one sample, sequenced in a study of blood T cell repertoires in COVID-19. Only in-frame clones appear in the TCRdb table, and some are missing; sequencing was by immunoSEQ multiplex PCR. In the table there are 280,000 or so clones, around nine tenths of which are singletons. The sequenced material came from PBMCs or T cells enriched from blood (not recorded which). The receptors come from a woman aged 40 to 50 who had recovered from COVID-19.

The chain links TRBV12-3 or TRBV12-4 to TRBJ1-1; 7 bases are a match to TRBD1. The CDR3 contains 13 residues. With V trimmed by 7 bases and J by 7 bases, 9 bases remained unmatched. CDR3 in DNA: TGTGCCAGCAAGCTGACAGGGCTGAATGAAGCTTTCTTT. Residues: CASKLTGLNEAFF.

The rearrangement uses TRBV4-3 and TRBJ2-7; 8 bases line up with TRBD2. Looked up from germline, CDR1 is LGHNA and CDR2 is YSLEER. The junction had 11 bases not matched to a gene; V was cut back by 4 bases and J by 3 bases. The CDR3 runs 16 residues. This CDR3 is CASSRAAAGGLYEQYF. The CDR3 coding sequence is TGCGCCAGCAGCCGAGCCGCCGCGGGAGGACTCTACGAGCAGTACTTC.

The rearrangement uses TRBV24-1 and TRBJ1-1; D not resolved. V was pared by 5 bases and J by 0 bases, with 9 bases between. This CDR3 comprises 14 residues. Germline CDR1 KGHDR, CDR2 SFDVKD. The CDR3 loop is CATSAADLNTEAFF. DNA for the CDR3: TGTGCCACCAGTGCCGCAGACTTGAACACTGAAGCTTTCTTT.

The count of this clone is one. V is TRBV28 and J is TRBJ1-4; possible D gene TRBD1, 5 bases. This CDR3 is 14 amino acids long. The V end lost 7 bases, the J end lost 4 bases, and 13 bases lay between the germline ends. The V gene's germline CDR1 is MDHEN and CDR2 SYDVKM. DNA for the CDR3: TGTGCCAGCACCACGGGAGGGGTTAATGAAAAACTGTTTTTT. It codes for CASTTGGVNEKLFF.

The rearrangement joins TRBV5-6 to TRBJ2-4, with 8 bases aligning to TRBD1. The CDR3 sequence is 14 residues long. From germline, CDR1 is SGHDT and CDR2 YYEEEE. Trimming took 1 base from V and 9 from J; bases not matched to a gene: 6. The CDR3 loop is CASSLPGQGSIQYF. Written as DNA, the CDR3 is TGTGCCAGCAGCTTGCCAGGACAGGGTTCCATTCAGTACTTC.